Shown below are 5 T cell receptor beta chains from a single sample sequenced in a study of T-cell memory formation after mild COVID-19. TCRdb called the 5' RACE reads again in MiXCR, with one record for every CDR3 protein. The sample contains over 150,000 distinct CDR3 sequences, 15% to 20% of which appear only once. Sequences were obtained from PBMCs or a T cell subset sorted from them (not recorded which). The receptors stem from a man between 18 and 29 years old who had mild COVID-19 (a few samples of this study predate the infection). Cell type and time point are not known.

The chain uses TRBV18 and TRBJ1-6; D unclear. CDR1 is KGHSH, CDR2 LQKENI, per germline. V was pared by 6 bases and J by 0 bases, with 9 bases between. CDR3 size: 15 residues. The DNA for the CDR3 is TGTGCCAGCTCGCCGGAAAGCTCCTATAATTCACCCCTCCACTTT. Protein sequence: CASSPESSYNSPLHF.

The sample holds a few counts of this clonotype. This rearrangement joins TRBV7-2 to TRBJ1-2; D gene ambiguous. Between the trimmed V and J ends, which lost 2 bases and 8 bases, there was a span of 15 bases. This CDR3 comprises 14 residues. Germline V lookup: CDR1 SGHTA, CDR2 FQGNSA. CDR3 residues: CASSLMTSPGGYTF. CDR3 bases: TGTGCCAGCAGCTTAATGACTAGTCCAGGCGGCTACACCTTC. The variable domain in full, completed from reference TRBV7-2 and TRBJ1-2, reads GAGVSQSPSNKVTEKGKDVELRCDPISGHTALYWYRQSLGQGLEFLIYFQGNSAPDKSGLPSDRFSAERTGGSVSTLTIQRTQQEDSAVYLCASSLMTSPGGYTFGSGTRLTVV.

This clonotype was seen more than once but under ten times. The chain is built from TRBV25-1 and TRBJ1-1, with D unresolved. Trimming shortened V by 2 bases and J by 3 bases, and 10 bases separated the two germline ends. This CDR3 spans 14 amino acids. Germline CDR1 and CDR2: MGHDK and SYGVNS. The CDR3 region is CASSEAADYTEAFF. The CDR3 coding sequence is TGTGCCAGCAGTGAAGCAGCGGACTACACTGAAGCTTTCTTT.

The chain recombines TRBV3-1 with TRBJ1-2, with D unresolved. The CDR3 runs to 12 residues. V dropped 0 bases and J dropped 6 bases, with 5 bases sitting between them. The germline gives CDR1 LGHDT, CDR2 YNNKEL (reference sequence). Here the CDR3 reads CASSQEGNGYTF. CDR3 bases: TGTGCCAGCAGCCAAGAGGGAAATGGCTACACCTTC.

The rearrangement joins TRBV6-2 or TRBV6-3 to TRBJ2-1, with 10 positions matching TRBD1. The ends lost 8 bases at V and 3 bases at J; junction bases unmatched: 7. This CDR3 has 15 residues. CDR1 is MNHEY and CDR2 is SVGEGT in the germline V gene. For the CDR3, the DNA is TGTGCCAGCCGAGAGACAGGGGGCCGCTACAATGAGCAGTTCTTC. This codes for CASRETGGRYNEQFF.